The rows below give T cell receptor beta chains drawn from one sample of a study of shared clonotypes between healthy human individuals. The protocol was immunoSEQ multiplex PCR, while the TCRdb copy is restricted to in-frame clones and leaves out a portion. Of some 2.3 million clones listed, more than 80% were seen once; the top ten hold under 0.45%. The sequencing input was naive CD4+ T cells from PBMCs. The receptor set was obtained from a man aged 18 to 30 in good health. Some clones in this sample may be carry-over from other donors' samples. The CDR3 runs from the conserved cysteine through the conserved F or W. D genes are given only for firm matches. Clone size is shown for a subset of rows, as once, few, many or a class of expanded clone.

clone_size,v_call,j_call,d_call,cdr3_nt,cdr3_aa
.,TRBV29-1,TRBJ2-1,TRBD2,TGCAGCGTTGACCCGGGACTAGAAAACAATGAGCAGTTCTTC,CSVDPGLENNEQFF
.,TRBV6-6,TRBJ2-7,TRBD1,TGTGCCAGCAGGATAGGACAGGGGGTAACGAGTGAGCAGTACTTC,CASRIGQGVTSEQYF
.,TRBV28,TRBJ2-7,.,TGTGCCAGCAGTTTTACGCGGGACCGACGAAGCTCCTACGAGCAGTACTTC,CASSFTRDRRSSYEQYF
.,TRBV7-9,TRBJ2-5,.,TGTGCCAGCAGCCCTGACATGGCTAGATATGAGACCCAGTACTTC,CASSPDMARYETQYF
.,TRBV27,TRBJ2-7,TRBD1,TGTGCCAGCAGCAGAGGCAGGGGGCTAGGATCTGAGCAGTACTTC,CASSRGRGLGSEQYF
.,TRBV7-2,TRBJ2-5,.,TGTGCCAGCAACCCTGGGGGCTTGGGAGAGACCCAGTACTTC,CASNPGGLGETQYF
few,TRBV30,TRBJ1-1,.,TGTGCCCACCAGAGGGGGGTGAGCACTGAAGCTTTCTTT,CAHQRGVSTEAFF
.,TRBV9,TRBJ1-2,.,TGTGCCAGTACCCCATTAAGTGCGGGTAACTATGGCTACACCTTC,CASTPLSAGNYGYTF
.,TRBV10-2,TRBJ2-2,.,TGCGCCAGCAGTGATAGCTTGGCGGGCACCGGGGAGCTGTTTTTT,CASSDSLAGTGELFF
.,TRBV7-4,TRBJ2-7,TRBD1,TGTGCCAGCACCCCCGACCGGGACAGGGTCTACGAGCAGTACTTC,CASTPDRDRVYEQYF
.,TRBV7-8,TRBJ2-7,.,TGTGCCAGCAGCTTAGGGGGCCGCGAGCAGTACTTC,CASSLGGREQYF
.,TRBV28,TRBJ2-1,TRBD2,TGTGCCAGCAGTTTACCGGGAGGAATAAATGAGCAGTTCTTC,CASSLPGGINEQFF
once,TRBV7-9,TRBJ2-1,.,TGTGCCAGCAGCCCAGCCGGGAATGAGCAGTTCTTC,CASSPAGNEQFF
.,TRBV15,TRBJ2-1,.,TGTGCCACCAGCAGACACGGGACTCTTTACAATGAGCAGTTCTTC,CATSRHGTLYNEQFF
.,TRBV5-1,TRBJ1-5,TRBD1,TGCGCCAGCAGCTTAGGACAGGGTGGGCAGCCCCAGCATTTT,CASSLGQGGQPQHF
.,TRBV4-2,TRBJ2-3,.,TGTGCCAGCAGCCGAGAAGTGGGGGCCGGAGATACGCAGTATTTT,CASSREVGAGDTQYF
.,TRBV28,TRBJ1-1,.,TGTGCCAGCAGTTTGCCCAGGCAAGAAGCTTTCTTT,CASSLPRQEAFF
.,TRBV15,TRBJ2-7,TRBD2,TGTGCCACCAGCAGATATCAAACTAGCGGGGACGAGCAGTACTTC,CATSRYQTSGDEQYF
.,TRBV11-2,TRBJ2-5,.,TGTGCCAGCAGCTCCCACGGGGCCAGGGAAGAGACCCAGTACTTC,CASSSHGAREETQYF
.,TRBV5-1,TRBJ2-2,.,TGCGCCAGCAGTCAAAGCTCGGCGGGGAACACCGGGGAGCTGTTTTTT,CASSQSSAGNTGELFF